These T cell receptor beta chains were read from a single sample in a study of T cells after yellow fever vaccination. TCRdb recomputed calls from the 5' RACE reads with MiXCR, one row per CDR3 protein. Altogether tens of thousands of distinct CDR3 sequences are present, approximately 6.9% being singletons, with the ten largest covering roughly 35%. Here the sequenced sample was CD8+ T cells sorted from PBMCs, taken 4 to 5 days after the first yellow fever vaccination. The receptors were gathered from a man aged 18-30 years who received the YFV17D yellow fever vaccine. Each CDR3 is given with its conserved first and last residue. The order of the fields is J gene, V gene, clone size, D gene, CDR3 DNA, CDR3 protein. The D gene is left open where the match is weak. Clone size is given for some rows only: seen once, a few or many times, or a class if the clone is expanded.

j_gene: TRBJ2-2
v_gene: TRBV7-2
abundance: -
d_gene: -
CDR3nt: TGTGCTTGCCTGAGGGGGACCGGGGAGCTGTTTTTT
CDR3aa: CACLRGTGELFF

j_gene: TRBJ2-1
v_gene: TRBV7-3
abundance: few
d_gene: -
CDR3nt: TGTGCCAGCAGCTCCCCGCCAGGGGCTGTTGGGTACAATGAGCAGTTCTTC
CDR3aa: CASSSPPGAVGYNEQFF

j_gene: TRBJ1-5
v_gene: TRBV27
abundance: many
d_gene: -
CDR3nt: TGTGCCAGCAGCACCCTTCCCCGGGCCCCCAATCAGCCCCAGCATTTT
CDR3aa: CASSTLPRAPNQPQHF

j_gene: TRBJ1-5
v_gene: TRBV12-3/TRBV12-4
abundance: few
d_gene: -
CDR3nt: TGTGCCAGCAGCCCTCAGGGCTTCAATCAGCCCCAGCATTTT
CDR3aa: CASSPQGFNQPQHF

j_gene: TRBJ2-1
v_gene: TRBV28
abundance: many
d_gene: -
CDR3nt: TGTGCCAGCAGTTTCGCGCCAGGGAGCTCCTACAATGAGCAGTTCTTC
CDR3aa: CASSFAPGSSYNEQFF

j_gene: TRBJ1-6
v_gene: TRBV7-2
abundance: few
d_gene: TRBD1
CDR3nt: TGTGCCAGCAGCTTGCTCCCAGGGGGCGGGGAGTCACCCCTCCACTTT
CDR3aa: CASSLLPGGGESPLHF

j_gene: TRBJ1-4
v_gene: TRBV11-2
abundance: many
d_gene: TRBD1
CDR3nt: TGTGCCAGCAGCGGGACCGGGACAGGGGGTGAAAAACTGTTTTTT
CDR3aa: CASSGTGTGGEKLFF

j_gene: TRBJ2-5
v_gene: TRBV3-1
abundance: -
d_gene: TRBD2
CDR3nt: TGTGCCAGCAGCCAAAAGAGGCCCCCGGGGGGGTCTGTCCGAGAGACCCAGTACTTC
CDR3aa: CASSQKRPPGGSVRETQYF

j_gene: TRBJ2-2
v_gene: TRBV10-3
abundance: many
d_gene: TRBD2
CDR3nt: TGTGCCACCCTAGCGGGGGGCGAGACCGGGGAGCTGTTTTTT
CDR3aa: CATLAGGETGELFF

j_gene: TRBJ2-5
v_gene: TRBV6-2/TRBV6-3
abundance: few
d_gene: TRBD2
CDR3nt: TGTGCCAGCAGTGTTAGCGGGGGAGGGATCCGAGAGACCCAGTACTTC
CDR3aa: CASSVSGGGIRETQYF

j_gene: TRBJ2-7
v_gene: TRBV5-1
abundance: many
d_gene: TRBD1
CDR3nt: TGCGCCAGCAGCTCATTTCCGGGACAGGGACCCTCCTACGAGCAGTACTTC
CDR3aa: CASSSFPGQGPSYEQYF

j_gene: TRBJ2-7
v_gene: TRBV29-1
abundance: many
d_gene: -
CDR3nt: TGCAGCGTTGTAGGGGGGGGCCACCAAAGCTCCTACGAGCAGTACTTC
CDR3aa: CSVVGGGHQSSYEQYF

j_gene: TRBJ2-2
v_gene: TRBV11-2
abundance: many
d_gene: -
CDR3nt: TGTGCCAGCACCACCGTAGGGAGGTTTTACGGGGAGCTGTTTTTT
CDR3aa: CASTTVGRFYGELFF

j_gene: TRBJ2-1
v_gene: TRBV7-3
abundance: many
d_gene: TRBD2
CDR3nt: TGTGCCAGCAGCTTAATCGGGGGGGTTTCCTACAATGAGCAGTTCTTC
CDR3aa: CASSLIGGVSYNEQFF

j_gene: TRBJ1-1
v_gene: TRBV11-2
abundance: medium-sized
d_gene: TRBD1
CDR3nt: TGTGCCAGCAGTTTAGACAGGGTCTACACTGAAGCTTTCTTT
CDR3aa: CASSLDRVYTEAFF

j_gene: TRBJ1-2
v_gene: TRBV25-1
abundance: few
d_gene: TRBD1
CDR3nt: TGTGCCAGCTCGACAGGGGCGTATGGCTACACCTTC
CDR3aa: CASSTGAYGYTF

j_gene: TRBJ2-7
v_gene: TRBV2
abundance: many
d_gene: -
CDR3nt: TGTGCCAGCACCCCGGCCTACGAGCAGTACTTC
CDR3aa: CASTPAYEQYF

j_gene: TRBJ2-6
v_gene: TRBV4-2
abundance: -
d_gene: -
CDR3nt: TGTGCCAGCAGCTTCGGTGTCTCTGGGGCCAACGTCCTGACTTTC
CDR3aa: CASSFGVSGANVLTF